The TCR beta chain described here comes from a study of cytomegalovirus exposure and HLA in healthy donors. Study-level points and caveats: A later analysis showed HLA-associated TCR beta chains outstripping equally common others in clonal expansion. The classifier, whose performance was assessed in both the original and validation cohorts, reportedly diagnosed cytomegalovirus status with high specificity and sensitivity.

The count of this clone is one. Its cognate antigen is unknown. PCR used 60 Vbeta primers and 13 Jbeta primers. Sequencing was performed with immunoSEQ multiplex PCR; in TCRdb, only in-frame clones are kept and a portion is missing. The table lists 150,000 to 200,000 clones, 75% to 90% of them singletons. Sequenced material: PBMCs. The TCR was taken from a woman in her 50s in good health and CMV-seropositive.

Here the CDR3 reads CASTPPGGRELFF. DNA of the CDR3: TGTGCCAGCACTCCGCCTGGGGGCCGGGAGCTGTTTTTT. This chain connects TRBV6-5 to TRBJ2-2; D may be TRBD1 (6 bases). Per the germline V gene, CDR1 is MNHEY and CDR2 is SVGAGI. CDR3 length: 13 residues. The V end lost 7 bases, the J end lost 9 bases, and 15 bases lay between the germline ends.